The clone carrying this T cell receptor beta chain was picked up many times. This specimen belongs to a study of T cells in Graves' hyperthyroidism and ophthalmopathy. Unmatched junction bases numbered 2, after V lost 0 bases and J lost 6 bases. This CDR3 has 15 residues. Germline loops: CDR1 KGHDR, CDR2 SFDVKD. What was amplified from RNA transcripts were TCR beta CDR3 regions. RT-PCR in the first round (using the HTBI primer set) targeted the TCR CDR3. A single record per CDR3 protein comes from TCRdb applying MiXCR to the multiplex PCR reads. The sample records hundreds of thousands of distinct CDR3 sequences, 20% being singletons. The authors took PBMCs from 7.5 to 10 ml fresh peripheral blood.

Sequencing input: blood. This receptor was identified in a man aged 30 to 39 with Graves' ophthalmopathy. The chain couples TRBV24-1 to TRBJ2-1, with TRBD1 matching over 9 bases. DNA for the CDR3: TGTGCCACCAGTGATTTGGGGACAGGGTCCAATGAGCAGTTCTTC. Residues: CATSDLGTGSNEQFF.